These 8 T cell receptor beta chains originate from one sample sequenced in a study of T cell responses to AZD1222 COVID-19 vaccine. TCRdb keeps only in-frame clones here, not all; method: immunoSEQ multiplex PCR. The table lists about 120,000 clones, 94% of them singletons. The specimen was peripheral blood, collected 28 days after the second AZD1222 dose. The receptors shown here come from an adult who received the AZD1222 COVID-19 vaccine.

The chain employs TRBV6-5 and TRBJ1-6; D is unresolved. This CDR3 is 15 amino acids long. V dropped 2 bases and J dropped 10 bases, with 15 bases sitting between them. CDR1 MNHEY and CDR2 SVGAGI come from the germline V gene. Here the CDR3 reads CASSYGSGIGSPLHF. The CDR3 nucleotides are TGTGCCAGCAGTTACGGGTCTGGCATCGGGTCACCCCTCCACTTT.

The chain carries TRBV5-1 and TRBJ2-5; no definite D call. From germline, CDR1 is SGHRS and CDR2 YFSETQ. CDR3 size: 11 residues. V lost 4 bases to trimming and J lost 5 bases, with 6 bases between them. CDR3 DNA sequence: TGCGCCAGCAGCCAAGCCGAGACCCAGTACTTC. It translates to CASSQAETQYF.

This chain links TRBV19 with TRBJ1-1; maybe TRBD1 (5 bases). The CDR3 consists of 13 residues. The germline gives CDR1 LNHDA, CDR2 SQIVND (reference sequence). V was cut by 5 bases and J by 2 bases, with 9 bases left in between. The CDR3 spells CASSLGENTEAFF. DNA of the CDR3: TGTGCCAGTAGTTTGGGGGAAAACACTGAAGCTTTCTTT.

On this clone itself: At one end, the junction sequence differs from germline, possibly due to a read error. The identical CDR3 is also encoded by other nucleotide sequences in the sample. The genes are TRBV5-1 and TRBJ2-5; TRBD2 matches at 9 bases. The CDR3 is 16 residues long. The germline CDR1 and CDR2 sequences are SGHRS and YFSETQ. DNA for the CDR3: TGCGCCAGCAGCTTGGGAGCGGGGGGCTTTTTAGAGACTCAGTACTTC. It encodes CASSLGAGGFLETQYF.

The chain carries TRBV6-5 and TRBJ2-7; the D gene is possibly TRBD1 (6 bases). V dropped 4 bases and J dropped 5 bases, with 18 bases sitting between them. Germline CDR1 and CDR2: MNHEY and SVGAGI. The CDR3 loop spans 15 amino acids. CDR3 in amino acids: CASSLERGFWNEQYF. The CDR3 nucleotides read TGTGCCAGCAGTTTGGAGAGGGGGTTCTGGAACGAGCAGTACTTC.

The V and J genes are TRBV10-2 and TRBJ1-5, with TRBD1 matching 8 bases. The CDR3 consists of 15 residues. The ends lost 2 bases at V and 3 bases at J; junction bases unmatched: 3. CDR1 and CDR2 (germline): WSHSY, SAAADI. As DNA, the CDR3 is TGCGCCAGCAGTGAGGCGACAGGGGCCAATCAGCCCCAGCATTTT. Its translation is CASSEATGANQPQHF.

The chain combines TRBV18 with TRBJ2-3, with 13 bases that match TRBD2. V was pared by 4 bases and J by 6 bases, with 7 bases of the junction left unmatched. Germline CDR1 KGHSH, CDR2 LQKENI. The CDR3 has 16 amino acids. This chain's CDR3 is CASSLPTSGGIDTQYF. The CDR3 region has the DNA TGTGCCAGCTCACTTCCGACTAGCGGGGGGATTGATACGCAGTATTTT.

This clone was seen more than once but under ten times. The V call is TRBV27, the J call TRBJ1-6, with a weak D call TRBD1 (6 bases). Trimming took 6 bases from V and 7 from J, leaving 13 bases between them. CDR1 and CDR2 (germline): MNHEY, SMNVEV (reference sequence). This CDR3 region has 14 residues. This CDR3 is CASRAGVGNSPLHF. In nucleotides, the CDR3 is TGTGCCAGCAGGGCAGGGGTGGGGAATTCACCCCTCCACTTT.